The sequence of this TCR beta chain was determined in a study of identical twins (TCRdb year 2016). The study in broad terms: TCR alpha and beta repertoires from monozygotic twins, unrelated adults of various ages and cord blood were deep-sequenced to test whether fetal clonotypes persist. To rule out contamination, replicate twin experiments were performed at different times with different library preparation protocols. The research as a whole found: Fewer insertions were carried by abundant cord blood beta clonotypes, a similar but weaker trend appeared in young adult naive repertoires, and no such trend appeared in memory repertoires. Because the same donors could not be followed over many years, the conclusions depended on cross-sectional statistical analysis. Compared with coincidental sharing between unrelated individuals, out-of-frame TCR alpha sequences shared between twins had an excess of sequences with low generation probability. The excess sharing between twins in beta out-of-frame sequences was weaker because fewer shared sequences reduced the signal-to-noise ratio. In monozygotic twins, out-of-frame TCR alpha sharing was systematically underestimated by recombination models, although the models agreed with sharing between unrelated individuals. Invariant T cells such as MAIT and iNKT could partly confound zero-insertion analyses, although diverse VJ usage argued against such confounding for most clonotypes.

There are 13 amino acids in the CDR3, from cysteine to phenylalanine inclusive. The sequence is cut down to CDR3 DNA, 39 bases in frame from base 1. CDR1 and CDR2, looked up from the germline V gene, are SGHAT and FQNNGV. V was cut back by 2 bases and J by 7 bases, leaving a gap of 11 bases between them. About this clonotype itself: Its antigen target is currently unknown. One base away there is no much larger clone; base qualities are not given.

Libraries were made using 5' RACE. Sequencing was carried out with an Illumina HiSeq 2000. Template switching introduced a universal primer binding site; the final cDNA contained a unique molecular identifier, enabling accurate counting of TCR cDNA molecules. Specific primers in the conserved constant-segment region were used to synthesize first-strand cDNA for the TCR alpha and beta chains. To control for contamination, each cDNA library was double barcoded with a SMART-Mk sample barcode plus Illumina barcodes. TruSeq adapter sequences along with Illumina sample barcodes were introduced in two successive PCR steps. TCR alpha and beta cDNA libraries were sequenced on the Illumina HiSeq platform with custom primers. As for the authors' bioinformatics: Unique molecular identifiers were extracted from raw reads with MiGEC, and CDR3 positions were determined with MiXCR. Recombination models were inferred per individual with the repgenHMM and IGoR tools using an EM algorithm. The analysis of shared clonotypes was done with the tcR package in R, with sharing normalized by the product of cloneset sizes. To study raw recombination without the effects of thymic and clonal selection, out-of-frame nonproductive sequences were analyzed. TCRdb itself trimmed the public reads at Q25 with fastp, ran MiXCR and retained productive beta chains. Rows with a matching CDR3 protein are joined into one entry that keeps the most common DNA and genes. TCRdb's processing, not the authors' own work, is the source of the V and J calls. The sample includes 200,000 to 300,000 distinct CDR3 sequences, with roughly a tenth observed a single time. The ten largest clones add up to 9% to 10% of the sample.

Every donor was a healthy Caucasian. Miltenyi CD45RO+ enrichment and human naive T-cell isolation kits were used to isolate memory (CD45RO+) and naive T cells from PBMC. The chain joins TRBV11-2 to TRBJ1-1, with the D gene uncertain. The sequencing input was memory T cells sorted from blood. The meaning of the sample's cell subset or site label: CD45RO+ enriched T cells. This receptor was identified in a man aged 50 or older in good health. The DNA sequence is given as TGTGCCAGCAGCTTATCCACCGTCTATGAAGCTTTCTTT. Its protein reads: CASSLSTVYEAFF.